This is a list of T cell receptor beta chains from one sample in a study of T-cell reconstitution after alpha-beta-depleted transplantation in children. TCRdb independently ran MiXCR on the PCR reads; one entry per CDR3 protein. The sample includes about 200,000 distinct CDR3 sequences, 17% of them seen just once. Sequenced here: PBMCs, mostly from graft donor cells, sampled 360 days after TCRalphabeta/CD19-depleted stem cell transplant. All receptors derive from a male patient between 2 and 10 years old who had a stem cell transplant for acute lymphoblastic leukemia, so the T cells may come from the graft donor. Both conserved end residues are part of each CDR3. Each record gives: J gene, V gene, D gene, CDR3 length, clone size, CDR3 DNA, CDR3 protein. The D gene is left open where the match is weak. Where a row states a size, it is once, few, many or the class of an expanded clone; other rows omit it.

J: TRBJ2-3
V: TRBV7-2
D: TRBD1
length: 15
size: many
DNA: TGTGCCAGCAGCCCACAGGGGTTGAGCACAGATACGCAGTATTTT
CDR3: CASSPQGLSTDTQYF

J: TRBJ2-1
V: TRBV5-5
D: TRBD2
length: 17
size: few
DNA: TGTGCCAGCAGCATGGTGTCCGGGACTAGCGGGGGCCTTTCCCAGTTCTTC
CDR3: CASSMVSGTSGGLSQFF

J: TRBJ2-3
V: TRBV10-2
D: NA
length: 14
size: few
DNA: TGCGCCAGCAGTACGACGGCGGGGACAGATACGCAGTATTTT
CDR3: CASSTTAGTDTQYF

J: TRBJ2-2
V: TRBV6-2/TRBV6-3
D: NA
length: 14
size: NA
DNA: TGTGCCAGCAGTGCCGCGATCGGCACCGGGGAGCTGTTTTTT
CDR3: CASSAAIGTGELFF

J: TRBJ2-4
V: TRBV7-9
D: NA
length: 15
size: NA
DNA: TGTGCCAGCAGCCCGGGGTTGGGCGCCAAAAACATTCAGTACTTC
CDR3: CASSPGLGAKNIQYF

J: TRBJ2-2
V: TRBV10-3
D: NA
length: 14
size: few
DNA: TGTGCCATCAGTGACCCTCAGGGGCCCGGGGAGCTGTTTTTT
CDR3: CAISDPQGPGELFF

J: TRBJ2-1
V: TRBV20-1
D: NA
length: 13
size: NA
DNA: TGCAGTGCTAGTTCCCTTGGGGACAATGAGCAGTTCTTC
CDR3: CSASSLGDNEQFF

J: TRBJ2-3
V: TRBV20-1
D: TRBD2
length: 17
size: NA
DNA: TGCAGTGCTAGCTCTAGCGGGGGGTCCCGTTGGATGGATACGCAGTATTTT
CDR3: CSASSSGGSRWMDTQYF

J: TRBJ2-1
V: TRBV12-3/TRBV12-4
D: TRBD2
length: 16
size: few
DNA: TGTGCCAGCAGACCTCCCGGCGGGGGGACCTACAATGAGCAGTTCTTC
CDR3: CASRPPGGGTYNEQFF

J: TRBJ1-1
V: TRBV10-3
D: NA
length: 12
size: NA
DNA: TGTGCCATAGGGACGGTGAACACTGAAGCTTTCTTT
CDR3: CAIGTVNTEAFF

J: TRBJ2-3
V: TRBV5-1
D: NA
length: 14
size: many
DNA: TGCGCCAGCAGCTCTTGGACAACCCAGGATACGCAGTATTTT
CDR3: CASSSWTTQDTQYF

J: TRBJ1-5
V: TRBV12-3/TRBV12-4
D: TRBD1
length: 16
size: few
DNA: TGTGCCAGCAGTTTTGGGACAGGGGGTAGCAATCAGCCCCAGCATTTT
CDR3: CASSFGTGGSNQPQHF

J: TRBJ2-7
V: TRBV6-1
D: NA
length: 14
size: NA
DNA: TGTGCCAGCAGCCGGGACACCAACTCCTACGAGCAGTACTTC
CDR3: CASSRDTNSYEQYF

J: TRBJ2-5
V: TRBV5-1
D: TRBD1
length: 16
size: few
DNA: TGCGCCAGCAGCTTGGACGGACAGGGGATAGGAGAGACCCAGTACTTC
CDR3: CASSLDGQGIGETQYF

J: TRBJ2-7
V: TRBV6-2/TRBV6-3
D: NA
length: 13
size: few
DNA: TGTGCCAGCAACGCAGGGAATTCCTACGAGCAGTACTTC
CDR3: CASNAGNSYEQYF

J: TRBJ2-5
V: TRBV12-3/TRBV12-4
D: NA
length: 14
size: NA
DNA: TGTGCCAGCAGCCCGGCAGGGTCAAAAGAGACCCAGTACTTC
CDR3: CASSPAGSKETQYF

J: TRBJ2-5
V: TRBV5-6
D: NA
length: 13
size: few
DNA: TGTGCCAGCAATGTATGGGGTGGAGAGACCCAGTACTTC
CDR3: CASNVWGGETQYF

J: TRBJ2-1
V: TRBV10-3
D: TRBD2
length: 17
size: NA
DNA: TGTGCCATCAGTGACACGTACCAGCGGGGGAGGTACAATGAGCAGTTCTTC
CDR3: CAISDTYQRGRYNEQFF

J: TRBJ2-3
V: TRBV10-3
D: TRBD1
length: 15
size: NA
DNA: TGTGCCATCAGTGGCCGGGACAGGGGCACAGATACGCAGTATTTT
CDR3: CAISGRDRGTDTQYF

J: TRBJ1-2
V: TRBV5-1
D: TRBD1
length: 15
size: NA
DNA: TGCGCCAGCAGTGGCTCACCCGGGACAGACTATGGCTACACCTTC
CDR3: CASSGSPGTDYGYTF

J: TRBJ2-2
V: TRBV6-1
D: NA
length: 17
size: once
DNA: TGTGCCAGCAGCCAGGTTCAGCTTAGGTCGAACACCGGGGAGCTGTTTTTT
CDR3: CASSQVQLRSNTGELFF

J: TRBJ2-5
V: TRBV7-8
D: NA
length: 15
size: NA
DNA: TGTGCCAGCAGCTTTATAGGGTCTGTCCAAGAGACCCAGTACTTC
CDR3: CASSFIGSVQETQYF